One sample yielded the 27 T cell receptor beta chains listed below, sequenced in a study of identical twins. From the 5' RACE reads, TCRdb called clonotypes with MiXCR, one entry per CDR3 protein. Of approximately 620,000 distinct CDR3 sequences listed, 8% to 9% are singletons. This sample was shared with a second study, whose subject was yellow fever vaccine responses in identical twins.

The sequenced material came from PBMCs. These TCRs come from a woman in her late teens or twenties in good health.

The sample holds a few counts of this clonotype. The V gene is TRBV5-1, the J gene TRBJ2-3, with 13 nucleotides matching TRBD2. The CDR3 is made up of 20 amino acids. CDR1 SGHRS and CDR2 YFSETQ come from the germline V gene. Trimming cost V 0 bases and J 5 bases; bases outside gene matches: 15. The CDR3 DNA sequence: TGCGCCAGCAGCTTGGCGTGGACTAGCGGGAGTAGAGGTTTAGGAGATACGCAGTATTTT. It is translated as CASSLAWTSGSRGLGDTQYF.

About this clonotype: A read error is possible here, since a much larger clone lies one base away. The chain combines TRBV15 with TRBJ2-7; the match to TRBD1 covers 8 bases. The CDR3 has 15 amino acids. Germline CDR1 LNHNV, CDR2 YYDKDF (reference sequence). The chain's CDR3 is CATSRRTGFIYEQCF. The CDR3 nucleotides are TGTGCCACCAGCAGAAGGACAGGGTTTATCTACGAGCAGTGCTTC.

This clonotype was detected ten times or more. The V and J genes are TRBV3-1 and TRBJ2-1; D might be TRBD1 (5 bases). Germline CDR1 is LGHDT and CDR2 is YNNKEL (reference sequence). V was trimmed by 6 bases and J by 1 base, leaving 7 bases between them. There are 13 residues in the CDR3. CDR3 region: CASSQGSYNEQFF. The DNA for the CDR3 is TGTGCCAGCAGTCAGGGTTCCTACAATGAGCAGTTCTTC.

This chain links TRBV10-3 with TRBJ2-2, with 11 nucleotides matching TRBD2. Germline V CDR1 and CDR2: ENHRY, SYGVKD. After removal of 7 bases from V and 3 bases from J, the junction contained 1 base not matched to a gene. The CDR3 loop spans 14 amino acids. This CDR3 is CAIKGLADTGELFF. The CDR3 DNA reads as TGTGCCATCAAGGGACTAGCGGACACCGGGGAGCTGTTTTTT.

The rearrangement uses TRBV5-1 and TRBJ2-7, with D perhaps TRBD1 or TRBD2 (5 bases each). The germline gives CDR1 SGHRS, CDR2 YFSETQ. Deletions cut 3 bases from V and 0 bases from J, with 25 bases between. The CDR3 has 19 amino acids. The CDR3 DNA reads as TGCGCCAGCAGCTCCAGTCCGGGGTGGGGCCTTCCCGACTCCTACGAGCAGTACTTC. It codes for CASSSSPGWGLPDSYEQYF.

The table lists this clonotype with a count of one. The V call is TRBV11-2, the J call TRBJ2-6; TRBD2 might be the D (6 bases). Germline CDR1 is SGHAT and CDR2 is FQNNGV. V was shortened by 4 bases and J by 0 bases, with 16 bases between the two germline ends. This CDR3 region has 18 residues. CDR3 amino acids: CASSSPRRGFSGANVLTF. The CDR3 DNA reads TGTGCCAGCAGCTCACCCAGGCGGGGCTTCTCTGGGGCCAACGTCCTGACTTTC. The entire variable domain, with the rest obtained from reference TRBV11-2 and TRBJ2-6, is as follows: EAGVAQSPRYKIIEKRQSVAFWCNPISGHATLYWYQQILGQGPKLLIQFQNNGVVDDSQLPKDRFSAERLKGVDSTLKIQPAKLEDSAVYLCASSSPRRGFSGANVLTFGAGSRLTVL.

The chain carries TRBV20-1 and TRBJ2-7; 11 nucleotides line up with TRBD1. V trimming: 1 base; J trimming: 6 bases; junction bases outside the gene matches: 11. CDR3 length: 16 residues. Germline lookup yields CDR1 DFQATT and CDR2 SNEGSKA (reference sequence). The CDR3 spells CSARVSLLGTGGEQYF. The CDR3 DNA reads TGCAGTGCTAGAGTGTCCCTTTTAGGGACAGGGGGCGAGCAGTACTTC.

DNA of the CDR3: TGTGCCACCAGTGAACCTGCCAGACAGGGGGCAGATACGCAGTATTTT. This translates into CATSEPARQGADTQYF. The chain has TRBV24-1 and TRBJ2-3; 9 nucleotides agree with TRBD1. Germline V gene lookup returns CDR1 KGHDR and CDR2 SFDVKD. Trimming removed 4 bases from V and 4 bases from J; junction bases left unmatched: 8. The CDR3 is 16 amino acids.

The chain employs TRBV9 and TRBJ2-3, with D perhaps matching TRBD2 (6 bases). The CDR3 contains 15 residues. V was clipped by 2 bases and J by 3 bases, with 13 bases between them. CDR1 is SGDLS, CDR2 YYNGEE, per germline. CDR3 in DNA: TGTGCCAGCAGCGTTTTGCGGGAACGGACAGATACGCAGTATTTT. It translates to CASSVLRERTDTQYF.

This clonotype was seen ten or more times. This rearrangement joins TRBV4-1 to TRBJ2-2; 10 bases are shared with TRBD2. Germline values: CDR1 MGHRA, CDR2 YSYEKL. The CDR3 spans 17 residues. V was pared by 1 base and J by 3 bases, with 5 bases of the junction left unmatched. The CDR3 spells CASSQASSGRDTGELFF. CDR3 sequence (DNA): TGCGCCAGCAGCCAAGCTTCTAGCGGGAGAGACACCGGGGAGCTGTTTTTT.

The chain carries TRBV6-1 and TRBJ2-7, with D tentatively TRBD2 (7 bases). Deletions cut 0 bases from V and 3 bases from J, with 21 bases between. The CDR3 extends over 18 amino acids. Germline V gene sequence: CDR1 MNHNS, CDR2 SASEGT. The CDR3 sequence: CASSEAGGGRLLFYEQYF. The CDR3 DNA sequence: TGTGCCAGCAGTGAAGCGGGAGGGGGACGGCTCCTATTCTACGAGCAGTACTTC.

This clonotype has at least ten counts. J is TRBJ2-1 and V is TRBV20-1; 13 bases are shared with TRBD2. Germline trimming cut 5 bases from V and 7 bases from J; bases unmatched to any gene: 8. The germline gives CDR1 DFQATT, CDR2 SNEGSKA (reference sequence). CDR3 length equals 15 residues. This CDR3 is CSAPPMTSGRNEQFF. CDR3 coding DNA: TGCAGTGCTCCCCCCATGACTAGCGGGAGGAATGAGCAGTTCTTC.

The V and J genes are TRBV21-1 and TRBJ2-4. TRBV21-1 is recorded as a pseudogene. CDR3 length: 13 residues. This chain's CDR3 is CASSKGIRDIQYF. The CDR3 DNA is TGTGCCAGCAGCAAAGGGATTCGGGACATTCAGTACTTC.

This clonotype was picked up a small number of times. The gene calls are TRBV27 and TRBJ2-5; D ambiguous. Germline loops: CDR1 MNHEY, CDR2 SMNVEV (reference sequence). The CDR3 runs 15 residues. V was cut by 4 bases and J by 2 bases, with 14 bases left in between. CDR3 sequence (DNA): TGTGCCAGCAGTTCCCGGTTTCTGGGTCAAGAGACCCAGTACTTC. The encoded protein is CASSSRFLGQETQYF.

This clonotype was seen at least ten times. This chain connects TRBV7-9 to TRBJ2-7, with D possibly being TRBD1 (6 bases). Germline assignment: CDR1 SEHNR and CDR2 FQNEAQ (reference sequence). CDR3 size: 15 residues. V shed 6 bases and J shed 0 bases, with 15 bases lying between them. The CDR3 bases are TGTGCCAGCAGGTACTGGGCAGGGGACTCCTACGAGCAGTACTTC. Translated, it gives CASRYWAGDSYEQYF. The whole variable domain, filled in from reference TRBV7-9 and TRBJ2-7, reads DTGVSQNPRHKITKRGQNVTFRCDPISEHNRLYWYRQTLGQGPEFLTYFQNEAQLEKSRLLSDRFSAERPKGSFSTLEIQRTEQGDSAMYLCASRYWAGDSYEQYFGPGTRLTVT.

There are a few counts of this clonotype. This rearrangement joins TRBV12-3 or TRBV12-4 to TRBJ2-5; the D gene is possibly TRBD2 (6 bases). CDR3 size: 17 residues. V was cut by 3 bases and J by 0 bases, with 17 bases left in between. CDR3 sequence: CASSFKRLGEYQETQYF. The DNA of the CDR3 is TGTGCCAGCAGTTTCAAGAGACTAGGCGAATACCAAGAGACCCAGTACTTC.

Ten or more counts support this clonotype. The gene calls are TRBV29-1 and TRBJ1-2; the D is unclear. Germline CDR1 reads SQVTM; CDR2 reads ANQGSEA. V gave up 4 bases and J gave up 7 bases, with 4 bases separating them. The CDR3 sequence is 9 residues long. The CDR3 sequence: CSVVPGYTF. In DNA form, the CDR3 reads TGCAGCGTTGTTCCTGGCTACACCTTC.

This chain uses TRBV10-3 with TRBJ1-2; TRBD1 is a possible D gene (5 bases). The CDR3 consists of 13 residues. V was shortened by 6 bases and J by 3 bases, with 11 bases between the two germline ends. Germline CDR1 is ENHRY and CDR2 is SYGVKD. This CDR3 is CAISSQQDYGYTF. The DNA for the CDR3 is TGTGCCATCAGCTCACAACAGGACTATGGCTACACCTTC.

This clonotype was counted a few times. The chain joins TRBV5-1 to TRBJ1-2; D perhaps matches TRBD1 (5 bases). The CDR3 is made up of 14 amino acids. V was shortened by 0 bases and J by 7 bases, with 13 bases between the two germline ends. The germline V gene has CDR1 SGHRS and CDR2 YFSETQ. The CDR3 is CASSLEFGTGGYTF. The DNA for the CDR3 is TGCGCCAGCAGCTTGGAGTTCGGGACCGGTGGCTACACCTTC.

The V gene is TRBV6-1, the J gene TRBJ2-7; D perhaps matches TRBD1 (7 bases). Germline CDR1 is MNHNS and CDR2 is SASEGT. V dropped 5 bases and J dropped 6 bases, with 23 bases sitting between them. There are 16 residues in the CDR3. Here the CDR3 DNA reads TGTGCCAGCAGTAGGGGACAGCATGGGGGGATCTCCGAGCAGTACTTC. Translating it yields CASSRGQHGGISEQYF.

The gene calls are TRBV24-1 and TRBJ2-1, with D perhaps matching TRBD1 (6 bases). Germline assignment: CDR1 KGHDR and CDR2 SFDVKD. The CDR3 is 15 amino acids. V lost 7 bases to trimming and J lost 5 bases, with 17 bases between them. The CDR3 here is CATSPLGAWDNEQFF. The CDR3 DNA reads as TGTGCCACCAGCCCCCTGGGGGCGTGGGACAATGAGCAGTTCTTC.

The CDR3, as DNA: TGTGCCAGCAGCACCTATTCCCCCCATGAGCAGTTCTTC. Amino acid sequence: CASSTYSPHEQFF. The chain employs TRBV7-6 and TRBJ2-1; D is unclear. The V end was cut by 5 bases, the J end by 8 bases, with 13 bases between. The CDR3 runs to 13 residues. Germline loops: CDR1 SGHVS, CDR2 FNYEAQ.

This clonotype was seen at least ten times. V usage is TRBV20-1 and J usage is TRBJ2-3; 9 bases are shared with TRBD2. Germline CDR1 and CDR2: DFQATT and SNEGSKA (reference sequence). The CDR3 runs to 15 residues. V was clipped by 3 bases and J by 2 bases; unmatched bases: 6. Written as DNA, the CDR3 is TGCAGTGCTAGGAGGCGGGGGGGATTCACAGATACGCAGTATTTT. Its protein is CSARRRGGFTDTQYF.

This clonotype was seen more than once but under ten times. The rearrangement links TRBV9 to TRBJ2-3, with a possible D match to TRBD1 (5 bases). Germline CDR1 and CDR2: SGDLS and YYNGEE. CDR3 length: 14 amino acids. V was pared by 2 bases and J by 6 bases, with 13 bases between. CDR3 bases: TGTGCCAGCAGCGTTCCCCCTGGGGCGGATACGCAGTATTTT. It is translated as CASSVPPGADTQYF.

This clonotype was seen repeatedly, ten times or more. The CDR3 loop reads CASSFPRAGGLNEQFF. The CDR3 DNA reads TGCGCCAGCAGCTTCCCCCGGGCAGGGGGCCTCAATGAGCAGTTCTTC. The rearrangement uses TRBV5-1 and TRBJ2-1; 8 bases map to TRBD1. CDR3 length: 16 residues. Germline loops: CDR1 SGHRS, CDR2 YFSETQ. V lost 2 bases, J lost 6 bases, and 10 bases stayed unmatched.

V is TRBV10-3 and J is TRBJ2-7; D is perhaps TRBD2 (5 bases). Per the germline V gene, CDR1 is ENHRY and CDR2 is SYGVKD. This CDR3 has 13 residues. V gave up 6 bases and J gave up 3 bases, with 12 bases separating them. DNA for the CDR3: TGTGCCATCAGGGAGGACGGATACTACGAGCAGTACTTC. Translation gives CAIREDGYYEQYF.

The chain links TRBV7-9 to TRBJ2-2; perhaps TRBD2 as D (6 bases). The germline V gene has CDR1 SEHNR and CDR2 FQNEAQ (reference sequence). This CDR3 has 17 amino acids. V lost 3 bases and J lost 2, with 16 bases in between. DNA for the CDR3: TGTGCCAGCAGCTTCTACCTCGGGACTCTCAACACCGGGGAGCTGTTTTTT. Residues: CASSFYLGTLNTGELFF.